The 21 T cell receptor beta chains below all came from one sample that was sequenced in a study of T-cell reconstitution after alpha-beta-depleted transplantation in children. As it was prepared, the TCRbeta library received unique molecular identifiers. TCRdb called the PCR reads again in MiXCR, with one record for every CDR3 protein. Altogether about 440,000 distinct CDR3 sequences are present, around two fifths being singletons, with the ten largest covering around a quarter. Sample: PBMCs, taken before TCRalphabeta/CD19-depleted stem cell transplant. These receptors were taken from a girl aged 2 to 10 with aplastic anemia, due to receive a stem cell transplant.

This clonotype was picked up many times. J is TRBJ2-3 and V is TRBV12-3 or TRBV12-4; weak D call: TRBD1 (5 bases). This CDR3 spans 15 amino acids. Between the trimmed V and J ends, which lost 2 bases and 3 bases, there was a span of 12 bases. CDR3 sequence reads: CASSLKQGSTDTQYF. CDR3 bases: TGTGCCAGCAGTTTAAAGCAGGGTAGTACAGATACGCAGTATTTT.

This clonotype was seen many times. The V call is TRBV4-1, the J call TRBJ2-2, with no clear D. V was trimmed by 4 bases and J by 2 bases, leaving 17 bases between them. CDR3 length: 17 residues. The germline V gene has CDR1 MGHRA and CDR2 YSYEKL. CDR3 bases: TGCGCCAGCAGCCCGAATACACGCGGTCCCAACACCGGGGAGCTGTTTTTT. This gives the protein CASSPNTRGPNTGELFF.

The chain combines TRBV20-1 with TRBJ2-3, with TRBD2 matching 7 bases. J lost 4 bases, V lost 5 bases, and 6 bases had no gene match. The CDR3 is made up of 13 amino acids. CDR1 is DFQATT, CDR2 SNEGSKA, per germline (reference sequence). In DNA form, the CDR3 reads TGCAGTGCTGGGGACTATTCCCCAGATACGCAGTATTTT. Translated, it gives CSAGDYSPDTQYF.

V usage is TRBV28 and J usage is TRBJ2-3; TRBD1 might be the D (7 bases). In germline, CDR1 is MDHEN, CDR2 SYDVKM. The CDR3 totals 16 residues. Trimming took 7 bases from V and 0 from J, leaving 17 bases between them. CDR3 DNA sequence: TGTGCCAGCAATAACCGGGCAGGGGGGAGCACAGATACGCAGTATTTT. Its protein is CASNNRAGGSTDTQYF.

V gene TRBV15 combines with J gene TRBJ2-7; TRBD2 is a possible D gene (6 bases). This CDR3 is built from 15 residues. V was cut by 0 bases and J by 7 bases, with 16 bases left in between. Looked up from germline, CDR1 is LNHNV and CDR2 is YYDKDF (reference sequence). The CDR3 DNA follows: TGTGCCACCAGCAGAGATAACTGGGGCGCGGGAGAGCAGTACTTC. Encoded protein: CATSRDNWGAGEQYF.

The chain couples TRBV9 to TRBJ2-2, with D maybe TRBD2 (6 bases). Trimming left V 0 bases short and J 6 bases short, with 15 bases between. CDR3 length: 16 residues. Germline V gene sequence: CDR1 SGDLS, CDR2 YYNGEE. DNA for the CDR3: TGTGCCAGCAGCGTAGTGCGGGGCCGGCACGCCGGGGAGCTGTTTTTT. It codes for CASSVVRGRHAGELFF.

This clonotype was seen at least ten times. The chain employs TRBV27 and TRBJ2-2; no clear D. Germline-derived CDR1 and CDR2 are MNHEY and SMNVEV (reference sequence). The CDR3 contains 15 residues. The V gene lost 0 bases and the J gene lost 5 bases, with 10 bases spanning the gap. This CDR3 is CASSLSLPITGELFF. CDR3 DNA: TGTGCCAGCAGTTTATCGTTGCCAATTACCGGGGAGCTGTTTTTT.

This clonotype has a single count. A much bigger clone sits one base away, suggesting this may be a read error. The rearrangement links TRBV5-1 to TRBJ2-3; D possibly corresponds to TRBD1 (6 bases). The J call may be incorrect, as the DNA end agrees better with TRBJ1-5. Germline assignment: CDR1 SGHRS and CDR2 YFSETQ. The CDR3 is made up of 15 amino acids. The CDR3 DNA follows: TGCGCCAGCAGTTCGACAGGAGGAGTGACAGATACGCAGCATTTT. It translates to CASSSTGGVTDTQHF.

This clonotype was counted only a few times. The chain recombines TRBV20-1 with TRBJ1-1; 8 bases match TRBD1. Germline CDR1 is DFQATT and CDR2 is SNEGSKA (reference sequence). The CDR3 has 14 amino acids. The J segment lost 5 bases and the V segment lost 6 bases, leaving 11 bases of the junction unmatched. CDR3 nucleotide sequence: TGCAGTGCCCGAGTCACAGGGGGGAAGACTGAAGCTTTCTTT. It specifies CSARVTGGKTEAFF.

The rearrangement links TRBV11-1 to TRBJ2-5; 7 nucleotides agree with TRBD2. The CDR3 extends over 18 amino acids. From germline, CDR1 is SGHAT and CDR2 FQDESV (reference sequence). Losses at the gene ends were 6 bases for V and 9 bases for J; bases not matched to a gene: 25. The CDR3 DNA is TGTGCCAGCAGTCGATCTTATGCCGGGACTACCAGGCGGTTGGCCCAGTACTTC. Protein sequence: CASSRSYAGTTRRLAQYF. The whole variable domain, filled in from reference TRBV11-1 and TRBJ2-5, reads EAEVAQSPRYKITEKSQAVAFWCDPISGHATLYWYRQILGQGPELLVQFQDESVVDDSQLPKDRFSAERLKGVDSTLKIQPAELGDSAMYLCASSRSYAGTTRRLAQYFGPGTRLLVL.

This clonotype was recorded at least ten times. J is TRBJ2-7 and V is TRBV5-1; TRBD1 matches at 9 bases. After removal of 4 bases from V and 0 bases from J, the junction contained 8 bases not matched to a gene. The CDR3 is made up of 16 amino acids. The germline V gene has CDR1 SGHRS and CDR2 YFSETQ. In DNA, the CDR3 is TGCGCCAGCAGCGTAACAGGGGGCCTTAGCTCCTACGAGCAGTACTTC. Amino acid sequence: CASSVTGGLSSYEQYF.

This clonotype was seen repeatedly, ten times or more. This chain uses TRBV4-3 with TRBJ2-5; 7 nucleotides match TRBD1. The germline CDR1 and CDR2 sequences are LGHNA and YSLEER. V lost 0 bases, J lost 1 base, and 8 bases stayed unmatched. This CDR3 contains 17 residues. The CDR3 DNA sequence: TGCGCCAGCAGCCAAGACACCGGGACAGCTTCCCAAGAGACCCAGTACTTC. This gives the protein CASSQDTGTASQETQYF.

This clonotype was picked up many times. In DNA form, the CDR3 reads TGTGCCAGCAGTTTATATGTTGCGAGGGCCTTTGATACGCAGTATTTT. Protein: CASSLYVARAFDTQYF. The rearrangement links TRBV27 to TRBJ2-3; tentative D call: TRBD2 (5 bases). CDR3 size: 16 residues. Trimming removed 1 base from V and 6 bases from J, with 17 bases in between. Germline V gene sequence: CDR1 MNHEY, CDR2 SMNVEV (reference sequence).

This clonotype was detected only a few times. V gene TRBV20-1 combines with J gene TRBJ2-3, with TRBD2 identical over 9 bases. CDR1 and CDR2 from the germline V gene are DFQATT and SNEGSKA (reference sequence). The CDR3 runs to 14 residues. J gave up 4 bases and V 5 bases, and 7 bases lay outside the gene matches. CDR3: CSAELAGVADTQYF. The DNA for the CDR3 is TGCAGTGCTGAATTAGCGGGAGTAGCAGATACGCAGTATTTT.

A single count supports this clonotype. This chain uses TRBV15 with TRBJ2-7, with D hard to call. The CDR3 length is 12 residues. Trimming removed 4 bases from V and 2 bases from J, with 6 bases in between. Germline CDR1 and CDR2: LNHNV and YYDKDF (reference sequence). CDR3 residues: CATSKLPYEQYF. CDR3 nucleotide sequence: TGTGCCACCAGCAAGCTTCCCTACGAGCAGTACTTC.

The chain joins TRBV12-3 or TRBV12-4 to TRBJ2-5, with D unresolved. V was pared by 2 bases and J by 5 bases, with 12 bases between. This CDR3 is 14 amino acids long. The CDR3 region has the DNA TGTGCCAGCAGTTTAATGGATCTTGTGGAGACCCAGTACTTC. Its translation: CASSLMDLVETQYF.

This clonotype was recorded at least ten times. This chain joins TRBV5-5 and TRBJ1-5; 7 bases are a match to TRBD1. In germline, CDR1 is SGHKS, CDR2 YYEKEE (reference sequence). This CDR3 region has 15 residues. After removal of 7 bases from V and 4 bases from J, the junction contained 11 bases not matched to a gene. The DNA for the CDR3 is TGTGCCAGCGCCTCCTCAAGGGGGCGGAATCAGCCCCAGCATTTT. Its translation: CASASSRGRNQPQHF. Full variable domain (remainder filled in from reference TRBV5-5 and TRBJ1-5): DAGVTQSPTHLIKTRGQQVTLRCSPISGHKSVSWYQQVLGQGPQFIFQYYEKEERGRGNFPDRFSARQFPNYSSELNVNALLLGDSALYLCASASSRGRNQPQHFGDGTRLSIL.

In this sample, this clonotype turned up once. The rearrangement joins TRBV5-1 to TRBJ2-5; 16 bases fit TRBD2. With 3 bases clipped from V and 5 bases from J, the junction kept 7 bases outside the gene matches. The germline CDR1 and CDR2 sequences are SGHRS and YFSETQ. CDR3 length: 17 residues. In DNA form, the CDR3 reads TGCGCCAGCAGCTCCCCGGGACTAGCGGGAGGGAAGGAGACCCAGTACTTC. Translation: CASSSPGLAGGKETQYF.

There are many counts of this clonotype. The chain's CDR3 is CASSLIGLDPYEQYF. CDR3 bases: TGTGCCAGCAGTTTAATCGGACTAGACCCCTACGAGCAGTACTTC. The chain links TRBV12-3 or TRBV12-4 to TRBJ2-7; 7 positions match TRBD2. The CDR3 loop spans 15 amino acids. The trim removed 2 bases at V and 2 bases at J, leaving 6 bases unmatched.

V and J are TRBV6-1 and TRBJ1-1; possibly TRBD1 for D (6 bases). CDR3 size: 16 residues. Germline V gene data show CDR1 as MNHNS and CDR2 as SASEGT. Trimming took off 6 bases at V and 7 bases at J, with 24 bases between the two ends. The CDR3 region has the DNA TGTGCCAGCAGCAGGACAGCCCTTAATGAACAGGGTGAAGCTTTCTTT. Translation gives CASSRTALNEQGEAFF.

This clonotype was observed many times. The V call is TRBV20-1, the J call TRBJ1-2, with 11 bases fitting TRBD1. The trim removed 4 bases at V and 6 bases at J, leaving 7 bases unmatched. CDR3 length equals 14 residues. Germline CDR1 and CDR2: DFQATT and SNEGSKA (reference sequence). The CDR3, as DNA: TGCAGTGCTATGGACAGGGGGCCGAGGGATGGCTACACCTTC. Protein sequence: CSAMDRGPRDGYTF.